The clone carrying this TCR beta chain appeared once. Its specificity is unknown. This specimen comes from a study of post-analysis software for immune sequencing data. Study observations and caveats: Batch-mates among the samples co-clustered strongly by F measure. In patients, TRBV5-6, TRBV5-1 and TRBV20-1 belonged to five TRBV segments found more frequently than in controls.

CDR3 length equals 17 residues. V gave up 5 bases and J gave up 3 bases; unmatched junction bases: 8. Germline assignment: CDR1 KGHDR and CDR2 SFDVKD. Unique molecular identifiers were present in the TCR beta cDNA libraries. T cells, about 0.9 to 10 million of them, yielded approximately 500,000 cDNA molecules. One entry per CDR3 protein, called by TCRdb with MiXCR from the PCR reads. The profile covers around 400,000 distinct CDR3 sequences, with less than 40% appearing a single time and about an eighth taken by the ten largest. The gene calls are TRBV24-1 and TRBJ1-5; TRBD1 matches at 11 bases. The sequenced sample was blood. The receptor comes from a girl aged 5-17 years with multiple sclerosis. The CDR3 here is CATSGDGDRGSNQPQHF. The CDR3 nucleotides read TGTGCCACCAGTGGTGATGGGGACAGGGGGTCCAATCAGCCCCAGCATTTT.